This entry is about one T cell receptor (beta chain). The data are from a study of blood T cell repertoires in COVID-19. For the study at large: The origin of the acute and convalescent COVID-19 samples was the United States, Italy and Spain. Sample material is recorded as cDNA or gDNA derived from T cells, B-cell-depleted T cells, or PBMCs.

The CDR3 loop spans 14 amino acids. As handled by the study authors: Amplifying reference gene primers gave estimates of nucleated cell counts. Only in-frame clones appear in the TCRdb table, and some are missing; sequencing was by immunoSEQ multiplex PCR. The V and J calls and clone size come from that table; D and trimming were worked out from the DNA. This sample has about 31,000 clones, with about 89% found just once. This receptor was taken from a human donor in a cohort sampled during active COVID-19. The sequenced sample consisted of peripheral blood. This chain links TRBV21-1 with TRBJ1-5. TRBV21-1 is listed as a pseudogene. CDR3 nucleotides: TGTGCCAGCAGCAAAGAGGAGGGAGATCAGCCCCAGCATTTT. As protein: CASSKEEGDQPQHF.